This TCR beta chain was sequenced for a study of shared clonotypes between healthy human individuals. General study findings and limits: It was the non-shared clonotypes that had lower generation probabilities than clonotypes shared by all four donors.

It was into CD45RA+ naive and CD45RA-negative memory subsets that the CD4+ cells were split. Between the trimmed V and J ends, which lost 4 bases and 7 bases, there was a span of 6 bases. Germline lookup yields CDR1 SGHDT and CDR2 YYEEEE. The CDR3 runs 11 residues. Authors' analysis steps: Filtering differed for immunoSEQ, which gave only junction sequences without quality scores. The protocol was immunoSEQ multiplex PCR, while the TCRdb copy is restricted to in-frame clones and leaves out a portion. V, J and clone size are those of that table, while D and trimming were read from the DNA. The sample has just over 2,000,000 clones, around 95% seen once. Details on this clone: As yet, its antigen is unknown.

Sequencing was performed on naive CD4+ T cells sorted from blood. Subset indicated: CD45RA+ positively selected. The rearrangement uses TRBV5-6 and TRBJ1-5; D unclear. This receptor was taken from a young man in good health. CDR3 in amino acids: CASSAGQPQHF. The CDR3 DNA reads TGTGCCAGCAGCGCGGGGCAGCCCCAGCATTTT.